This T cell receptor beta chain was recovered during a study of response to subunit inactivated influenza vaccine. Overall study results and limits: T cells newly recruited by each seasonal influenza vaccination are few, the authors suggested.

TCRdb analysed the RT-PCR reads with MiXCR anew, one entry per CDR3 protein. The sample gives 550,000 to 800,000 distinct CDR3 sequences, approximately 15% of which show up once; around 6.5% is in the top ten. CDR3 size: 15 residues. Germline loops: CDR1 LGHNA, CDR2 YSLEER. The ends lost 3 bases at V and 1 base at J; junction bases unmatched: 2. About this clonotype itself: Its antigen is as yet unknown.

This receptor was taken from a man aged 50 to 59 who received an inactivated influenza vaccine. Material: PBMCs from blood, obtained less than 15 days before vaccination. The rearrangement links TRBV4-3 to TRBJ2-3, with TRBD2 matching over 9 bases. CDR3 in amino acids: CASSQRTSGTDTQYF. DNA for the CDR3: TGCGCCAGCAGCCAGAGGACTAGCGGCACAGATACGCAGTATTTT.